This T cell receptor (beta chain) was recorded in a study of T cell repertoires in cytomegalovirus infection. Study context: Indications of both CMV infection and matching HLA type were provided by public TCR beta signatures.

J lost 5 bases, V lost 5 bases, and 8 bases had no gene match. Germline CDR1 and CDR2: MGHRA and YSYEKL. The CDR3 is made up of 15 amino acids. TCRdb reanalysed the reads using MiXCR and keeps one entry per CDR3 protein. This table has 740,000 or so distinct CDR3 sequences, roughly 36% appearing once. As regards this clonotype: The antigen is not known.

Overall study findings and caveats: Identification of carriers of CMV plus the relevant HLA was performed using cumulative public TCR beta family frequency. CMV-specific TCR beta clonotypes restricted by HLA-C dominated the ex vivo response.

This TCR was sampled from a human donor in good health (CMV status not recorded). Some clones in this sample may be carry-over from other donors' samples. The sequenced sample was PBMCs. V gene TRBV4-1 combines with J gene TRBJ1-5, with 8 nucleotides matching TRBD1. Here the CDR3 DNA reads TGCGCCAGCAGCGCCACGACAGGGGAATATCAGCCCCAGCATTTT. Its protein is CASSATTGEYQPQHF.